The 29 T cell receptor beta chains in this list originate from one sample, sequenced in a study of radiation and T cells in renal cell carcinoma. Measured with immunoSEQ multiplex PCR; TCRdb has only the in-frame clones, and not every one. The sample shows 100,000 to 150,000 clones, approximately 85% of them seen only once. Noted time point: blood 2 weeks post-SBRT. Treatment denoted: 15 Gy SBRT to primary tumor, nephrectomy 4 weeks later. The sample in question was blood, obtained from a patient whose treatment included radiotherapy and nephrectomy. These receptors were taken from a man over 45 with renal cell carcinoma.

In its sample, this clone was seen once. The CDR3 sequence: CASSLAGLALETQYF. The DNA of the CDR3 is TGTGCCAGCAGTTTAGCGGGACTAGCTTTGGAGACCCAGTACTTC. The chain links TRBV27 to TRBJ2-5, with 9 nucleotides matching TRBD2. With V trimmed by 2 bases and J by 5 bases, 6 bases remained unmatched. This CDR3 is 15 amino acids long. CDR1 MNHEY and CDR2 SMNVEV come from the germline V gene (reference sequence).

This CDR3 is CSVPTSGSSTDTQYF. The CDR3 bases are TGCAGCGTTCCGACTAGCGGGTCCTCCACAGATACGCAGTATTTT. This chain links TRBV29-1 with TRBJ2-3; 10 bases are shared with TRBD2. The CDR3 runs 15 residues. Per the germline V gene, CDR1 is SQVTM and CDR2 is ANQGSEA. Trimming took 5 bases from V and 2 from J; bases not matched to a gene: 7.

The chain combines TRBV6-5 with TRBJ2-7, with unresolved D. The germline V gene encodes CDR1 MNHEY and CDR2 SVGAGI. The V end lost 2 bases, the J end lost 2 bases, and 7 bases lay between the germline ends. This CDR3 spans 13 amino acids. The CDR3, as DNA: TGTGCCAGCAGTTACGGACCCACCTACGAGCAGTACTTC. Its protein is CASSYGPTYEQYF.

The chain links TRBV7-8 to TRBJ2-5, with 11 bases lining up with TRBD2. CDR3 length: 17 residues. Germline loops: CDR1 SGHVS, CDR2 FQNEAQ. J gave up 1 base and V 2 bases, and 6 bases lay outside the gene matches. The CDR3: CASSLYGSGGAQETQYF. CDR3 in DNA: TGTGCCAGCAGCTTATATGGTAGCGGGGGGGCCCAAGAGACCCAGTACTTC.

This clone was counted ten times or more. The rearrangement joins TRBV30 to TRBJ2-5, with D uncertain. Germline-derived CDR1 and CDR2 are GTSNPN and SVGIG (reference sequence). The germline V and J ends were trimmed by 4 bases and 3 bases, with 18 bases remaining between them. The CDR3 length is 15 residues. The CDR3 region is CAWISTLREEETQYF. The DNA of the CDR3 is TGTGCCTGGATATCAACCCTTAGGGAAGAAGAGACCCAGTACTTC.

The CDR3 nucleotides are TGTGCCAGCAGGAAAGAGGCCGGCGCCGTCTATGGCTACACCTTC. It yields the protein CASRKEAGAVYGYTF. The gene calls are TRBV6-5 and TRBJ1-2; D unclear. CDR3 length: 15 amino acids. Deletions cut 6 bases from V and 4 bases from J, with 18 bases between. The germline gives CDR1 MNHEY, CDR2 SVGAGI.

CDR3 nucleotide sequence: TGCGCCAGCAGCCAAGACAGGGCTCTTGAAGCTTTCTTT. It yields the protein CASSQDRALEAFF. V usage is TRBV4-1 and J usage is TRBJ1-1; a weak D match, TRBD1 (5 bases). The CDR3 covers 13 residues. V was cut by 0 bases and J by 7 bases, with 9 bases left in between. CDR1 is MGHRA, CDR2 YSYEKL, per germline.

This clone has just one count. The chain has TRBV27 and TRBJ2-7; D might be TRBD1 or TRBD2, each matching 5 bases. CDR3 length: 14 amino acids. V gave up 1 base and J gave up 5 bases, with 12 bases separating them. The V gene's germline CDR1 is MNHEY and CDR2 SMNVEV (reference sequence). The CDR3 reads CASSLWGWSDEQYF. The DNA for the CDR3 is TGTGCCAGCAGTTTATGGGGGTGGTCGGACGAGCAGTACTTC.

V and J are TRBV23-1 and TRBJ1-5, with no clear D. TRBV23-1 is assigned to the ORF class and has an uncertain function. V lost 0 bases, J lost 7 bases, and 4 bases lay in between. The CDR3 loop spans 12 amino acids. The CDR3 bases are TGCGCCAGCAGTCAATCGAAGCAGCCCCAGCATTTT. Translating it yields CASSQSKQPQHF.

The chain carries TRBV10-3 and TRBJ1-2; a possible D gene is TRBD1 (6 bases). V lost 5 bases and J 2 bases, leaving 15 bases between the germline ends. Germline loops: CDR1 ENHRY, CDR2 SYGVKD. CDR3 length equals 15 residues. CDR3 protein: CAISQDRRANYGYTF. CDR3 coding DNA: TGTGCCATCAGTCAAGACAGGAGGGCCAACTATGGCTACACCTTC.

The rearrangement joins TRBV2 to TRBJ1-2; D is unclear. Germline CDR1 reads SNHLY; CDR2 reads FYNNEI. V lost 7 bases to trimming and J lost 0 bases, with 15 bases between them. This CDR3 spans 15 amino acids. CDR3 DNA: TGTGCCAGCAACCCGGCGGCAGGAGCTAACTATGGCTACACCTTC. This codes for CASNPAAGANYGYTF.

J is TRBJ2-1 and V is TRBV5-6; possibly TRBD2 for D (5 bases). The CDR3 consists of 15 residues. V gave up 4 bases and J gave up 4 bases, with 15 bases separating them. Looked up from germline, CDR1 is SGHDT and CDR2 is YYEEEE. The CDR3 DNA sequence: TGTGCCAGCAGCCCAGGACTGTTCTGGTACAATGAGCAGTTCTTC. It translates to CASSPGLFWYNEQFF.

V usage is TRBV11-2 and J usage is TRBJ2-5, with D tentatively TRBD2 (7 bases). The CDR3 consists of 16 residues. With 2 bases removed from V and 5 bases from J, the gap between germline ends came to 18 bases. The germline V gene encodes CDR1 SGHAT and CDR2 FQNNGV. CDR3 DNA: TGTGCCAGCAGCTTACGGGGGCGGGGGCCATGGGAGACCCAGTACTTC. Amino acid sequence: CASSLRGRGPWETQYF.

The rearrangement joins TRBV5-1 to TRBJ1-2; D may be TRBD1 (5 bases). CDR1 SGHRS and CDR2 YFSETQ come from the germline V gene. V was clipped by 5 bases and J by 4 bases, with 27 bases between them. This CDR3 spans 18 amino acids. CDR3 region: CASSFTTGLWMASYGYTF. Written as DNA, the CDR3 is TGCGCCAGCAGTTTCACTACAGGACTATGGATGGCTAGCTATGGCTACACCTTC.

The V and J genes are TRBV5-1 and TRBJ2-5; a possible D gene is TRBD1 (5 bases). The V gene's germline CDR1 is SGHRS and CDR2 YFSETQ. The germline V and J ends were trimmed by 0 bases and 4 bases, with 13 bases remaining between them. CDR3 size: 15 residues. The CDR3 region is CASSLVGQERETQYF. The DNA for the CDR3 is TGCGCCAGCAGCTTGGTGGGGCAGGAACGAGAGACCCAGTACTTC.

This rearrangement joins TRBV19 to TRBJ2-1, with D uncertain. The germline gives CDR1 LNHDA, CDR2 SQIVND (reference sequence). Trimming left V 3 bases short and J 6 bases short, with 3 bases between. This CDR3 region has 11 residues. The CDR3 bases are TGTGCCAGTAGTATCATCAATGAGCAGTTCTTC. Its protein product is CASSIINEQFF. Filled out from reference TRBV19 and TRBJ2-1, the complete variable domain reads DGGITQSPKYLFRKEGQNVTLSCEQNLNHDAMYWYRQDPGQGLRLIYYSQIVNDFQKGDIAEGYSVSREKKESFPLTVTSAQKNPTAFYLCASSIINEQFFGPGTRLTVL.

CDR3 in amino acids: CASRWGGRGGGYSNQPQHF. The DNA for the CDR3 is TGTGCCAGTAGATGGGGCGGCAGGGGCGGTGGGTATAGCAATCAGCCCCAGCATTTT. The chain is built from TRBV19 and TRBJ1-5; the D gene is possibly TRBD1 (6 bases). The CDR3 consists of 19 residues. Per germline, CDR1 LNHDA and CDR2 SQIVND (reference sequence). V dropped 6 bases and J dropped 0 bases, with 24 bases sitting between them.

The V and J genes are TRBV9 and TRBJ1-4; D is unclear. V dropped 3 bases and J dropped 3 bases, with 3 bases sitting between them. Germline V gives CDR1 SGDLS, CDR2 YYNGEE. There are 12 residues in the CDR3. CDR3 region: CASSGPNEKLFF. CDR3 nucleotides: TGTGCCAGCAGCGGACCTAATGAAAAACTGTTTTTT.

The genes are TRBV7-2 and TRBJ1-1; D not resolved. CDR3 length: 14 amino acids. CDR1 and CDR2 from the germline V gene are SGHTA and FQGNSA. V was shortened by 6 bases and J by 5 bases, with 16 bases between the two germline ends. In DNA, the CDR3 is TGTGCCAGCAGGGAACGGATAAGCGGTACTGAAGCTTTCTTT. It encodes CASRERISGTEAFF.

This clone was observed a single time. J is TRBJ2-7 and V is TRBV6-7; a possible D gene is TRBD1 (6 bases). TRBV6-7 is placed among ORFs of uncertain function. There are 15 residues in the CDR3. The V end lost 6 bases, the J end lost 0 bases, and 15 bases lay between the germline ends. The CDR3 DNA follows: TGTGCCAGCAGACCACGACAGGAACACTCCTACGAGCAGTACTTC. It yields the protein CASRPRQEHSYEQYF.

The rearrangement joins TRBV7-3 to TRBJ1-6; 7 bases align to TRBD1. The germline gives CDR1 SGHTA, CDR2 FQGTGA. This CDR3 region has 14 residues. The V segment lost 5 bases and the J segment 5 bases; nucleotides outside the gene matches: 3. The CDR3 DNA follows: TGTGCCAGCAGCGCCGACAGGGATAATTCACCCCTCCACTTT. Translating gives CASSADRDNSPLHF.

This sequence joins TRBV5-6 and TRBJ2-7, with D tentatively TRBD2 (6 bases). The CDR3 runs to 16 residues. V shed 1 base and J shed 4 bases, with 18 bases lying between them. Germline assignment: CDR1 SGHDT and CDR2 YYEEEE. The CDR3 region has the DNA TGTGCCAGCAGCTTGTTGGTTCCTGGAGGGGAGTACGAGCAGTACTTC. Encoded protein: CASSLLVPGGEYEQYF.

This clone was observed a handful of times. The rearrangement uses TRBV4-1 and TRBJ1-1; no definite D call. There are 13 residues in the CDR3. Germline V gene lookup returns CDR1 MGHRA and CDR2 YSYEKL. Trimming removed 1 base at V and 0 bases at J, with 3 bases between. CDR3: CASSQVMNTEAFF. The DNA of the CDR3 is TGCGCCAGCAGCCAAGTGATGAACACTGAAGCTTTCTTT.

The table lists this clone with a few counts. The genes are TRBV9 and TRBJ1-1, with 7 positions matching TRBD1. This CDR3 region has 13 residues. Per the germline V gene, CDR1 is SGDLS and CDR2 is YYNGEE. Germline trimming cut 3 bases from V and 4 bases from J; bases unmatched to any gene: 3. The CDR3 loop reads CASSARDSTEAFF. The CDR3, as DNA: TGTGCCAGCAGCGCACGGGACAGCACTGAAGCTTTCTTT.

This chain uses TRBV7-8 with TRBJ2-5; D not resolved. The CDR3 consists of 10 residues. Germline V gene data show CDR1 as SGHVS and CDR2 as FQNEAQ. V lost 5 bases to trimming and J lost 2 bases, with 0 bases between them. The CDR3 loop is CASSQETQYF. DNA for the CDR3: TGTGCCAGCAGCCAAGAGACCCAGTACTTC.

This clone was found many times. The chain employs TRBV2 and TRBJ1-1; D ambiguous. The germline V gene encodes CDR1 SNHLY and CDR2 FYNNEI. Trimming shortened V by 8 bases and J by 7 bases, and 20 bases separated the two germline ends. The CDR3 length is 14 residues. DNA of the CDR3: TGTGCCAGCCAATTTTCCGGGGAAGTCAGTGAAGCTTTCTTT. Residues: CASQFSGEVSEAFF.

This clone was counted a single time. This chain links TRBV19 with TRBJ2-7, with 7 bases matching TRBD2. The V segment lost 1 base and the J segment 3 bases; nucleotides outside the gene matches: 12. CDR1 and CDR2 (germline): LNHDA, SQIVND (reference sequence). The CDR3 consists of 17 residues. CDR3 in amino acids: CASSIAGGRDYHYEQYF. The DNA of the CDR3 is TGTGCCAGTAGTATAGCGGGGGGTCGGGACTATCACTACGAGCAGTACTTC.

The chain employs TRBV10-3 and TRBJ2-5; 9 bases agree with TRBD1. This CDR3 spans 17 amino acids. J was trimmed by 4 bases and V by 3 bases; bases with no gene match: 12. Germline lookup yields CDR1 ENHRY and CDR2 SYGVKD. The CDR3 bases are TGTGCCATCAGTGATTCTGTCCGGACAGGGGTCAGAGAGACCCAGTACTTC. Protein sequence: CAISDSVRTGVRETQYF.

As DNA, the CDR3 is TGTGCCAGCAGCGTCCCGGGACTAGCGGGAGACCCCTACAATGAGCAGTTCTTC. As protein: CASSVPGLAGDPYNEQFF. The chain couples TRBV2 to TRBJ2-1; 14 bases fit TRBD2. Trimming cost V 6 bases and J 2 bases; bases outside gene matches: 9. In germline, CDR1 is SNHLY, CDR2 FYNNEI. The CDR3 has 18 amino acids.